Each of the 10 T cell receptor beta chains below was sequenced from the same sample in a study of cytomegalovirus exposure and HLA in healthy donors. With 60 Vbeta and 13 Jbeta primers, the PCR was carried out. Data came from immunoSEQ multiplex PCR; TCRdb stores just in-frame clones and leaves some out. The data show around 200,000 clones, approximately 75% seen once. Source material: PBMCs. These receptors came from a man younger than 45 in good health and CMV-seropositive.

V usage is TRBV14 and J usage is TRBJ2-2; D gene unclear. The germline V and J ends were trimmed by 6 bases and 1 base, with 9 bases remaining between them. This CDR3 comprises 14 residues. The germline V gene has CDR1 SGHDN and CDR2 FVKESK. The CDR3 nucleotides are TGTGCCAGCAGGCTCTCAGTGAACACCGGGGAGCTGTTTTTT. Amino acids: CASRLSVNTGELFF.

Of note for this clone: This specimen includes other DNA sequences encoding the same CDR3. V usage is TRBV19 and J usage is TRBJ2-7, with TRBD1 matching over 9 bases. V shed 1 base, J shed 2 bases, and the junction held 0 bases outside the gene matches. The CDR3 has 14 amino acids. Germline CDR1 LNHDA, CDR2 SQIVND (reference sequence). As DNA, the CDR3 is TGTGCCAGTAGTATAGGGACAGGGGCCTACGAGCAGTACTTC. It is translated as CASSIGTGAYEQYF.

The chain links TRBV6-5 to TRBJ2-5, with a possible D match to TRBD1 (5 bases). Trimming pared 10 bases from V and 0 bases from J, leaving 18 bases between. The CDR3 loop spans 15 amino acids. The germline gives CDR1 MNHEY, CDR2 SVGAGI. For the CDR3, the DNA is TGTGCCACATTTAGGGGCACGCCGTACCAAGAGACCCAGTACTTC. Amino acid sequence: CATFRGTPYQETQYF.

The chain links TRBV2 to TRBJ2-1, with 10 bases matching TRBD2. The CDR3 loop spans 16 amino acids. Germline values: CDR1 SNHLY, CDR2 FYNNEI. After removal of 6 bases from V and 1 base from J, the junction contained 6 bases not matched to a gene. The CDR3 reads CASRLRLAGSYNEQFF. For the CDR3, the DNA is TGTGCCAGCAGATTAAGACTAGCGGGTTCCTACAATGAGCAGTTCTTC. Drawing the rest from reference TRBV2 and TRBJ2-1, the complete variable domain is EPEVTQTPSHQVTQMGQEVILRCVPISNHLYFYWYRQILGQKVEFLVSFYNNEISEKSEIFDDQFSVERPDGSNFTLKIRSTKLEDSAMYFCASRLRLAGSYNEQFFGPGTRLTVL.

The chain carries TRBV7-9 and TRBJ2-5; weak D call: TRBD1 (6 bases). The V end lost 2 bases, the J end lost 0 bases, and 19 bases lay between the germline ends. CDR1 is SEHNR, CDR2 FQNEAQ, per germline (reference sequence). The CDR3 has 18 amino acids. The CDR3 nucleotides are TGTGCCAGCAGCTTATTGTATGCAGGGGAGACGTACCAAGAGACCCAGTACTTC. Protein: CASSLLYAGETYQETQYF.

This clone was recorded a few times. The chain couples TRBV2 to TRBJ2-2; 8 positions agree with TRBD2. CDR1 and CDR2 from the germline V gene are SNHLY and FYNNEI. The CDR3 length is 18 residues. Trimming at V came to 10 bases and at J to 3 bases, leaving 19 bases not matched to a gene. DNA for the CDR3: TGTGCCACCCTTCGGGCGGGGGGAACCAGGATCGACACCGGGGAGCTGTTTTTT. Translated: CATLRAGGTRIDTGELFF.

The chain joins TRBV30 to TRBJ2-5; weak D call: TRBD2 (5 bases). CDR3 size: 13 residues. With 2 bases removed from V and 5 bases from J, the gap between germline ends came to 12 bases. CDR1 is GTSNPN, CDR2 SVGIG, per germline (reference sequence). CDR3: CAWSTGSRETQYF. CDR3 DNA: TGTGCCTGGAGTACGGGGAGCCGGGAGACCCAGTACTTC.

The J gene is TRBJ1-3, the V gene TRBV5-4; the D is unclear. The CDR3 is 14 amino acids. Germline V gene data show CDR1 as SGHNT and CDR2 as YYREEE (reference sequence). Trimming stripped 0 bases from V and 0 bases from J, with 4 bases between. The CDR3 nucleotides are TGTGCCAGCAGCTTGGGCGGCTCTGGAAACACCATATATTTT. Protein: CASSLGGSGNTIYF.

The J gene is TRBJ2-3, the V gene TRBV6-5; 8 bases line up with TRBD2. The CDR3 sequence is 14 residues long. With 5 bases clipped from V and 4 bases from J, the junction kept 5 bases outside the gene matches. CDR1 and CDR2 from the germline V gene are MNHEY and SVGAGI. The CDR3 DNA reads as TGTGCCAGCAGTGCGGGGGGCACTGCAGATACGCAGTATTTT. Its translation is CASSAGGTADTQYF.

The chain recombines TRBV6-4 with TRBJ1-5, with no clear D. In germline, CDR1 is MRHNA, CDR2 SNTAGT. The V end lost 10 bases, the J end lost 6 bases, and 10 bases lay between the germline ends. CDR3 length equals 11 residues. The CDR3 here is CANSPCQPQHF. As DNA, the CDR3 is TGTGCCAACTCCCCGTGTCAGCCCCAGCATTTT.